These 18 T cell receptor beta chains were sequenced from one sample in a study of cytomegalovirus exposure and HLA in healthy donors. Both 60 Vbeta primers and 13 Jbeta primers went into the PCR. Sequencing was performed with immunoSEQ multiplex PCR; in TCRdb, only in-frame clones are kept and a portion is missing. The sample lists roughly 120,000 clones; about four fifths were seen once. The specimen was PBMCs. These TCRs come from a young woman in good health and CMV-seronegative.

This clone has more than one count but fewer than ten. The V and J genes are TRBV28 and TRBJ1-1; TRBD1 agrees at 7 bases. Per the germline V gene, CDR1 is MDHEN and CDR2 is SYDVKM. Trimming cost V 7 bases and J 4 bases; bases outside gene matches: 12. The CDR3 is 15 residues long. The CDR3 reads CASTIGGPTSTEAFF. CDR3 in DNA: TGTGCCAGCACCATAGGGGGCCCAACTAGCACTGAAGCTTTCTTT.

The rearrangement joins TRBV29-1 to TRBJ2-3; 13 bases align to TRBD2. CDR1 SQVTM and CDR2 ANQGSEA come from the germline V gene. J gave up 4 bases and V 6 bases, and 7 bases lay outside the gene matches. There are 15 residues in the CDR3. DNA for the CDR3: TGCAGCGTCGGGACTAGCGGGATCGGGGCAGATACGCAGTATTTT. Amino acids: CSVGTSGIGADTQYF.

The rearrangement joins TRBV5-5 to TRBJ1-1; D not certain. This CDR3 has 12 amino acids. From germline, CDR1 is SGHKS and CDR2 YYEKEE (reference sequence). V lost 4 bases and J 1 base, leaving 5 bases between the germline ends. The CDR3 DNA reads TGTGCCAGCAGCCCCGGGAACACTGAAGCTTTCTTT. Its translation: CASSPGNTEAFF.

The CDR3 sequence is CASTVRTQYF. In DNA, the CDR3 is TGTGCCAGCACCGTTAGAACCCAGTACTTC. The chain couples TRBV5-8 to TRBJ2-5; D uncertain. CDR1 is SGHTS, CDR2 YDEGEE, per germline. V was cut by 6 bases and J by 8 bases, with 8 bases left in between. The CDR3 totals 10 residues.

The chain has TRBV10-3 and TRBJ2-1, with 7 bases fitting TRBD2. CDR1 is ENHRY, CDR2 SYGVKD, per germline. This CDR3 has 16 amino acids. Trimming cost V 7 bases and J 2 bases; bases outside gene matches: 11. CDR3 in amino acids: CAIMTSASGTYNEQFF. The CDR3 nucleotides are TGTGCCATCATGACATCGGCTAGCGGAACCTACAATGAGCAGTTCTTC.

The genes are TRBV27 and TRBJ1-1; the D is unclear. Trimming cost V 2 bases and J 2 bases, with 9 bases left between them. The CDR3 covers 14 residues. Looked up from germline, CDR1 is MNHEY and CDR2 is SMNVEV (reference sequence). CDR3 sequence (DNA): TGTGCCAGCAGTTTACCCGGACTTAACACTGAAGCTTTCTTT. Protein sequence: CASSLPGLNTEAFF.

This chain links TRBV21-1 with TRBJ2-7; the DNA was not compared with TRBD2, the D call given in the table. TRBV21-1 constitutes a pseudogene. The CDR3 contains 21 residues. The CDR3 sequence: CASNKGTSGRAASFPNYEQYF. Here the CDR3 DNA reads TGTGCCAGCAACAAAGGGACTAGCGGGAGGGCGGCGTCATTTCCCAACTACGAGCAGTACTTC.

J is TRBJ2-5 and V is TRBV30; no clear D. The CDR3 runs 11 residues. The V gene's germline CDR1 is GTSNPN and CDR2 SVGIG (reference sequence). V lost 0 bases and J lost 5, with 4 bases in between. CDR3 bases: TGTGCCTGGAGTGTTAGCGAGACCCAGTACTTC. It is translated as CAWSVSETQYF.

The chain uses TRBV10-3 and TRBJ1-2; possible D gene TRBD1, 6 bases. Germline loops: CDR1 ENHRY, CDR2 SYGVKD. The CDR3 contains 13 residues. Trimming took off 10 bases at V and 7 bases at J, with 19 bases between the two ends. This CDR3 reads CASAPGDERGYTF. The CDR3, as DNA: TGTGCCAGTGCTCCAGGGGATGAGCGTGGCTACACCTTC.

V usage is TRBV28 and J usage is TRBJ2-1; D may be TRBD2 (6 bases). The CDR3 has 15 amino acids. V was trimmed by 6 bases and J by 0 bases, leaving 12 bases between them. Germline CDR1 is MDHEN and CDR2 is SYDVKM. In DNA, the CDR3 is TGTGCCAGCAGCCCTAGCGCGAGCTCCTACAATGAGCAGTTCTTC. This sequence encodes CASSPSASSYNEQFF.

This clone showed up just a few times. The chain recombines TRBV7-2 with TRBJ1-2; D possibly corresponds to TRBD1 (5 bases). V lost 3 bases and J lost 7, with 18 bases in between. Germline V gene lookup returns CDR1 SGHTA and CDR2 FQGNSA. This CDR3 has 15 residues. The CDR3 bases are TGTGCCAGCAGCTTGGAACGGGGGGGGAAGAGTGGCTACACCTTC. Translation gives CASSLERGGKSGYTF.

The J gene is TRBJ1-3, the V gene TRBV27; D not certain. CDR3 size: 13 residues. The V end was cut by 5 bases, the J end by 2 bases, with 7 bases between. Germline lookup yields CDR1 MNHEY and CDR2 SMNVEV (reference sequence). The CDR3 region is CASSAGPGNTIYF. CDR3 coding DNA: TGTGCCAGCAGTGCGGGCCCTGGAAACACCATATATTTT.

The CDR3 region has the DNA TGCGCCACCCGGGGGGGGTCCCCATCGGGGTTCGTCACTGAAGCTTTCTTT. Amino acid sequence: CATRGGSPSGFVTEAFF. The chain joins TRBV23-1 to TRBJ1-1, with a possible D match to TRBD1 (5 bases). TRBV23-1 is known as an ORF, though its function is uncertain. Trimming pared 10 bases from V and 4 bases from J, leaving 28 bases between. CDR3 size: 17 residues.

V usage is TRBV15 and J usage is TRBJ2-3, with 9 bases that match TRBD2. Germline lookup yields CDR1 LNHNV and CDR2 YYDKDF (reference sequence). The CDR3 consists of 17 residues. J lost 5 bases, V lost 7 bases, and 16 bases had no gene match. CDR3 loop: CATNPTSGRPRGDTQYF. As DNA, the CDR3 is TGTGCCACCAATCCGACTAGCGGCAGGCCCCGGGGAGATACGCAGTATTTT. The complete variable domain, with remaining parts taken from reference TRBV15 and TRBJ2-3, reads DAMVIQNPRYQVTQFGKPVTLSCSQTLNHNVMYWYQQKSSQAPKLLFHYYDKDFNNEADTPDNFQSRRPNTSFCFLDIRSPGLGDTAMYLCATNPTSGRPRGDTQYFGPGTRLTVL.

V and J are TRBV4-1 and TRBJ2-1; 16 bases line up with TRBD2. The CDR3 length is 19 residues. J lost 3 bases, V lost 3 bases, and 8 bases had no gene match. Germline CDR1 and CDR2: MGHRA and YSYEKL. CDR3 protein: CASSHPGLAGGSDYNEQFF. CDR3 coding DNA: TGCGCCAGCAGCCATCCGGGACTAGCGGGAGGGTCGGACTACAATGAGCAGTTCTTC.

This chain uses TRBV7-8 with TRBJ2-1; 8 bases agree with TRBD2. J lost 3 bases, V lost 5 bases, and 6 bases had no gene match. The CDR3 sequence is 15 residues long. Germline V gene data show CDR1 as SGHVS and CDR2 as FQNEAQ. As DNA, the CDR3 is TGTGCCAGCAGCCTACGACTAGCGCTCTACAATGAGCAGTTCTTC. It codes for CASSLRLALYNEQFF.

The chain is built from TRBV5-5 and TRBJ2-7; D not certain. Trimming took off 0 bases at V and 6 bases at J, with 10 bases between the two ends. Looked up from germline, CDR1 is SGHKS and CDR2 is YYEKEE (reference sequence). The CDR3 runs 13 residues. The DNA of the CDR3 is TGTGCCAGCAGCTTGGTTCCACTAAGCGAGCAGTACTTC. Its translation: CASSLVPLSEQYF.

The chain joins TRBV19 to TRBJ2-3; TRBD2 agrees at 8 bases. J was trimmed by 2 bases and V by 5 bases; bases with no gene match: 3. The V gene's germline CDR1 is LNHDA and CDR2 SQIVND (reference sequence). The CDR3 covers 14 residues. Here the CDR3 DNA reads TGTGCCAGTAGTCTACTAGCGGACACAGATACGCAGTATTTT. Amino acid sequence: CASSLLADTDTQYF. Supplemented by reference TRBV19 and TRBJ2-3, the full variable domain reads DGGITQSPKYLFRKEGQNVTLSCEQNLNHDAMYWYRQDPGQGLRLIYYSQIVNDFQKGDIAEGYSVSREKKESFPLTVTSAQKNPTAFYLCASSLLADTDTQYFGPGTRLTVL.